Following are 11 T cell receptor beta chains from one sample sequenced in a study of T-cell reconstitution after alpha-beta-depleted transplantation in children. Preparation of the TCRbeta library involved a method that used unique molecular identifiers. MiXCR, applied by TCRdb to the PCR reads, yields one record per CDR3 protein. The sample carries 530,000 or so distinct CDR3 sequences, roughly a quarter recorded once. Here the sequenced sample was PBMCs, taken before TCRalphabeta/CD19-depleted stem cell transplant. The receptors were sampled from a boy under three years old with Wiskott-Aldrich syndrome, due to receive a stem cell transplant.

This clonotype was counted once. J is TRBJ2-1 and V is TRBV7-2, with 9 bases aligning to TRBD2. Trimming cost V 0 bases and J 5 bases; bases outside gene matches: 11. Germline-derived CDR1 and CDR2 are SGHTA and FQGNSA. The CDR3 loop spans 18 amino acids. The CDR3 coding sequence is TGTGCCAGCAGCTTAGCCTTATTCGGACTAGCGAATCACAATGAGCAGTTCTTC. Encoded protein: CASSLALFGLANHNEQFF.

This clonotype was seen more than once but under ten times. The V and J genes are TRBV5-1 and TRBJ2-1; D remains unclear. Trimming left V 2 bases short and J 0 bases short, with 9 bases between. The germline V gene has CDR1 SGHRS and CDR2 YFSETQ. There are 15 residues in the CDR3. The CDR3 DNA reads TGCGCCAGCAGCTTCAGACCGTCCTCCTACAATGAGCAGTTCTTC. This gives the protein CASSFRPSSYNEQFF.

The chain has TRBV12-3 or TRBV12-4 and TRBJ2-1; TRBD1 aligns across 10 bases. CDR3 length: 14 residues. The V gene end was trimmed by 5 bases and the J gene end by 7 bases; junction bases not matched to a gene: 5. The CDR3 loop is CASSVGQGGNEQFF. The CDR3 nucleotides are TGTGCCAGCAGTGTTGGACAGGGGGGAAATGAGCAGTTCTTC.

In this sample, this clonotype turned up a few times. CDR3 in amino acids: CASKNWDRLNSPLHF. CDR3 in DNA: TGTGCCAGCAAAAACTGGGACAGGCTAAATTCACCCCTCCACTTT. The gene calls are TRBV27 and TRBJ1-6; 8 positions agree with TRBD1. This CDR3 has 15 amino acids. The germline V gene has CDR1 MNHEY and CDR2 SMNVEV (reference sequence). The ends lost 7 bases at V and 7 bases at J; junction bases unmatched: 9.

This chain joins TRBV5-1 and TRBJ1-2; tentatively, D is TRBD1 (6 bases). The germline V and J ends were trimmed by 3 bases and 5 bases, with 17 bases remaining between them. Looked up from germline, CDR1 is SGHRS and CDR2 is YFSETQ. The CDR3 runs 15 residues. CDR3: CASSSSKGGLYGYTF. CDR3 DNA sequence: TGCGCCAGCAGCTCTTCCAAGGGGGGGCTATATGGCTACACCTTC. Looking up the rest from reference TRBV5-1 and TRBJ1-2 gives the full variable domain: KAGVTQTPRYLIKTRGQQVTLSCSPISGHRSVSWYQQTPGQGLQFLFEYFSETQRNKGNFPGRFSGRQFSNSRSEMNVSTLELGDSALYLCASSSSKGGLYGYTFGSGTRLTVV.

The CDR3 sequence is CASSQARERVSPLHF. The CDR3 region has the DNA TGCGCCAGCAGCCAAGCCAGGGAACGGGTTTCACCCCTCCACTTT. This chain links TRBV4-1 with TRBJ1-6; D may be TRBD1 (5 bases). Trimming pared 1 base from V and 9 bases from J, leaving 13 bases between. CDR1 and CDR2 (germline): MGHRA, YSYEKL. The CDR3 has 15 residues.

There are a few counts of this clonotype. The rearrangement links TRBV12-3 or TRBV12-4 to TRBJ2-1; possible D gene TRBD2, 6 bases. The CDR3 sequence is 16 residues long. Trimming took off 3 bases at V and 6 bases at J, with 18 bases between the two ends. The CDR3 spells CASSFELTGDPNEQFF. In DNA, the CDR3 is TGTGCCAGCAGTTTCGAACTCACGGGAGATCCCAATGAGCAGTTCTTC.

The V call is TRBV7-9, the J call TRBJ2-7; D possibly corresponds to TRBD1 (7 bases). This CDR3 is 13 amino acids long. Trimming shortened V by 5 bases and J by 2 bases, and 10 bases separated the two germline ends. In germline, CDR1 is SEHNR, CDR2 FQNEAQ (reference sequence). The CDR3 loop reads CASSPGGTYEQYF. CDR3 nucleotide sequence: TGTGCCAGCAGCCCAGGGGGGACCTACGAGCAGTACTTC.

In its sample, this clonotype was seen a few times. The rearrangement uses TRBV30 and TRBJ2-7; D unresolved. CDR3 length: 16 residues. The ends were cut back, 0 bases at V and 4 bases at J, with 19 bases in the middle. The V gene's germline CDR1 is GTSNPN and CDR2 SVGIG (reference sequence). CDR3 protein: CAWSVPDLPHDYEQYF. CDR3 nucleotide sequence: TGTGCCTGGAGTGTACCCGATCTCCCTCACGATTACGAGCAGTACTTC.

The sample holds a few counts of this clonotype. The rearrangement joins TRBV5-6 to TRBJ2-1; 8 bases map to TRBD2. CDR1 and CDR2 (germline): SGHDT, YYEEEE. The J segment lost 3 bases and the V segment lost 5 bases, leaving 7 bases of the junction unmatched. The CDR3 extends over 15 amino acids. CDR3 bases: TGTGCCAGCAGTGTGGGACTAGACTTCTACAATGAGCAGTTCTTC. Amino acid sequence: CASSVGLDFYNEQFF.

The J gene is TRBJ2-1, the V gene TRBV25-1, with 12 bases that match TRBD2. V shed 4 bases, J shed 0 bases, and the junction held 7 bases outside the gene matches. The CDR3 is 18 amino acids. The germline V gene has CDR1 MGHDK and CDR2 SYGVNS. Here the CDR3 DNA reads TGTGCCAGCAGTGGAGCAGCGACTAGCGGGAGCTCCTACAATGAGCAGTTCTTC. Translation gives CASSGAATSGSSYNEQFF.